The source of this T cell receptor (beta chain) is a study of cytotoxic CD8 clonotypes in ibrutinib-treated CLL. Across the whole study: The taking of response samples occurred after a median about 13 months of treatment, with a range of 6 to 36. Study-wide results and caveats: Relative to age-matched healthy donors, clonality at baseline was higher, and it tracked circulating CD8+ T-cell counts.

With regard to this clone: Its antigen is undetermined. Other nucleotide sequences from this sample produce the same CDR3.

The CDR3 loop spans 14 amino acids. Germline lookup yields CDR1 LNHNV and CDR2 YYDKDF (reference sequence). Deletions cut 2 bases from V and 4 bases from J, with 6 bases between. Target depth was 1 in 200,000 to 1 in 1 million T cells, about 10x per clonotype. Method: immunoSEQ multiplex PCR; TCRdb's copy keeps in-frame clones and lacks some. The sample shows about 68,000 clones, 80% of them seen only once. The TCR beta libraries used around 2.2 micrograms of genomic DNA that came from cryopreserved PBMCs. This TCR was recovered from a human donor with chronic lymphocytic leukemia. V is TRBV15 and J is TRBJ1-6; maybe TRBD1 (5 bases). The material sequenced was PBMCs, taken at disease progression, from a patient treated with ibrutinib. CDR3 sequence: CATSRQGYNSPLHF. CDR3 coding DNA: TGTGCCACCAGCAGACAGGGATATAATTCACCCCTCCACTTT.